A selection of T cell receptor beta chains follows, all from one sample in a study of OX40 agonist ivuxolimab in advanced cancers. Here immunoSEQ multiplex PCR was the method, and the copy in TCRdb shows in-frame clones only, minus some. Of some 99,000 clones in the sample, around 88% were seen once. This material consisted of CD4+ or CD8+ T cells sorted from blood, taken in a trial of the OX40 agonist ivuxolimab. The receptors were gathered from an adult with an advanced solid tumor such as melanoma, head and neck, liver or kidney cancer. The CDR3 runs from the conserved cysteine through the conserved F or W. The order of the fields is clone size, J gene, D gene, V gene, CDR3 DNA, CDR3 protein. A D gene is named only where the DNA matches it firmly. Clone size, where shown, is once, few, many, or a class for clones that have expanded.

abundance: -
j_gene: TRBJ2-3
d_gene: TRBD2
v_gene: TRBV7-2
CDR3nt: TGTGCCAGCAGCCCTGGGGTAGCGGGGGGTCCTAGCACAGATACGCAGTATTTT
CDR3aa: CASSPGVAGGPSTDTQYF

abundance: few
j_gene: TRBJ1-1
d_gene: -
v_gene: TRBV2
CDR3nt: TGTGCCAGCAAAGGATTACTGAACACTGAAGCTTTCTTT
CDR3aa: CASKGLLNTEAFF

abundance: -
j_gene: TRBJ2-3
d_gene: -
v_gene: TRBV7-2
CDR3nt: TGTGCCAGCAGCTTATCACCTAGCACAGATACGCAGTATTTT
CDR3aa: CASSLSPSTDTQYF

abundance: -
j_gene: TRBJ1-1
d_gene: -
v_gene: TRBV11-3
CDR3nt: TGTGCCAGCAGTATTGAGGGGGGGGCTTTCTTT
CDR3aa: CASSIEGGAFF

abundance: -
j_gene: TRBJ2-3
d_gene: -
v_gene: TRBV5-1
CDR3nt: TGCGCCAGCAGCTTCCCCCGTATGGGGGGCGGGGCAGATACGCAGTATTTT
CDR3aa: CASSFPRMGGGADTQYF

abundance: -
j_gene: TRBJ1-2
d_gene: TRBD1
v_gene: TRBV7-3
CDR3nt: TGTGCCAGCAGCCCCAACCCGGGACAGAACTATGGCTACACCTTC
CDR3aa: CASSPNPGQNYGYTF

abundance: -
j_gene: TRBJ2-2
d_gene: -
v_gene: TRBV19
CDR3nt: TGTGCCAGTAGTATCTTGGGGCAGCTCACCGGGGAGCTGTTTTTT
CDR3aa: CASSILGQLTGELFF

abundance: -
j_gene: TRBJ1-2
d_gene: -
v_gene: TRBV7-9
CDR3nt: TGTGCCAGCAGCCCCCAAGGGGCTAACTATGGCTACACCTTC
CDR3aa: CASSPQGANYGYTF

abundance: once
j_gene: TRBJ1-5
d_gene: -
v_gene: TRBV5-6
CDR3nt: TGTGCCAGCAGCTTGGACAGGGCATTCAATCAGCCCCAGCATTTT
CDR3aa: CASSLDRAFNQPQHF

abundance: once
j_gene: TRBJ2-3
d_gene: -
v_gene: TRBV2
CDR3nt: TGTGCCAGCATGTATAGGCACACAGATACGCAGTATTTT
CDR3aa: CASMYRHTDTQYF